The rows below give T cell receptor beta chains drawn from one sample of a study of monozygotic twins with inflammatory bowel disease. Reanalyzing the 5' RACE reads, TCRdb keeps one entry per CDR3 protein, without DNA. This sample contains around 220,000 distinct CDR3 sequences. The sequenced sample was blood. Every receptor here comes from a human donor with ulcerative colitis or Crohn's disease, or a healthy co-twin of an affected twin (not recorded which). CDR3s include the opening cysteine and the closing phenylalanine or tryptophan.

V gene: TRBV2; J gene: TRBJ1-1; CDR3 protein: CASSSPLSWDTEAFF
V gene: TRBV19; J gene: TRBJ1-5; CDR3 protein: CASMAPGPYNQPQHF
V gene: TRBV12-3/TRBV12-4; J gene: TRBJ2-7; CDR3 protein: CASSAQGGPYEQYF
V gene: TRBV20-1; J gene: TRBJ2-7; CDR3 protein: CSASGTGAEQYF
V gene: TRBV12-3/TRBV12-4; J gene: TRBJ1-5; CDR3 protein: CASSSDRGRLMPQHF
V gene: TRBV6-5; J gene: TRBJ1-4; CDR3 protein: CASSYYLSGEKLFF
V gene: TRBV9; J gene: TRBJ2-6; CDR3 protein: CASSTTGGANVLTF
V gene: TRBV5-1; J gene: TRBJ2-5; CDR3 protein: CASSLRVGAQETQYF
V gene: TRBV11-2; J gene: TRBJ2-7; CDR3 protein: CASSLVWASGTYSYEQYF
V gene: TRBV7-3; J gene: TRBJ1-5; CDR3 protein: CASSIGTGGDQPQHF
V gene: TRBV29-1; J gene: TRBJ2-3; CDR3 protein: CSAASGLAGTDTQYF
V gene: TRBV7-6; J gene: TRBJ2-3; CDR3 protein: CASSLHRGTDTQYF
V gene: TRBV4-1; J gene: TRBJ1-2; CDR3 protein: CASSLDRGVPWGYGYTF
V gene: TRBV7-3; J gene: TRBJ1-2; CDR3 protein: CASSLNGLYGYTF
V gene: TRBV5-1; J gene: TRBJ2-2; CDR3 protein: CASSPQGNTGELFF
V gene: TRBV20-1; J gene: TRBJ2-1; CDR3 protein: CSARRLAGGGEQFF
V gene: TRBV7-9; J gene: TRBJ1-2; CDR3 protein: CASSLAYTSVYTF
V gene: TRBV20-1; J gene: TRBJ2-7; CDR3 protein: CSAHLTGVYEQYF
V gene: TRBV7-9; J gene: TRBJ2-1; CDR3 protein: CASSLRDRGVPWDEQFF
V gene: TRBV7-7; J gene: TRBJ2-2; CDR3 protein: CASSWAANTGELFF
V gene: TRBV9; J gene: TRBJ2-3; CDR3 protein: CASSGGAGTTDTQYF
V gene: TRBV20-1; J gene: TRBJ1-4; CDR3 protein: CSARDRRQGTNEKLFF
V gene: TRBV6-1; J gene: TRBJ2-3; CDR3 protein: CASSTAIHTDTQYF
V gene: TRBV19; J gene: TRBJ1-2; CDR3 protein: CASSLLPDSSGYTF
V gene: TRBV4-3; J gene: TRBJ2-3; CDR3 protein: CASSQVGSYTHEDTQYF
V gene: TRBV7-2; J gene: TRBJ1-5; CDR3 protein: CASSLDNSSNQPQHF
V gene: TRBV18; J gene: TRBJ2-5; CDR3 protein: CASSPIGSPETQYF
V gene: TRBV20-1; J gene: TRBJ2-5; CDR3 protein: CSAHPGLRETQYF
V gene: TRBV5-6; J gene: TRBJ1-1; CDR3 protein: CASSLDGPTEAFF
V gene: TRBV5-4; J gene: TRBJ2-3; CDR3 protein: CASSLWDSSDTQYF
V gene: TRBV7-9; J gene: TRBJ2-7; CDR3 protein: CASSFGLLEQYF
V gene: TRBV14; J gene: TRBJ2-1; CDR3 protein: CASSPRRENNEQFF
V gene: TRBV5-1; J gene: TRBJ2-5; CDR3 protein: CASSPAIQQETQYF
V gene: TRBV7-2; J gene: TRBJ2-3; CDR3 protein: CASSSFTSTDTQYF
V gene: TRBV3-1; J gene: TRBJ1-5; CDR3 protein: CASSHTGGGQPQHF
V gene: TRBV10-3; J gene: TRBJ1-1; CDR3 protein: CAIMGTANTEAFF
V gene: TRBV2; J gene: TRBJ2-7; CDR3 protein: CASRTQGYEQYF
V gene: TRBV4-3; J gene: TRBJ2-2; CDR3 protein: CASSQDRARGLVGELFF
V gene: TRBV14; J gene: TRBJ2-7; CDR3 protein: CASSQGVGRYEQYF
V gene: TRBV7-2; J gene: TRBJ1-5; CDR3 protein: CASSPDSNQPQHF
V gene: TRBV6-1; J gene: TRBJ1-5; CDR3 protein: CASSRKQPQHF
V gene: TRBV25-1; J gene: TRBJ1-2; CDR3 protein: CASSGDRGYGYTF
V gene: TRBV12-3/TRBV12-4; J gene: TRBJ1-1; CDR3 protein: CASSSAVGTEAFF
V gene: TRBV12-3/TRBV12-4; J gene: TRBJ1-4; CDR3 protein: CASSLTGLNEKLFF
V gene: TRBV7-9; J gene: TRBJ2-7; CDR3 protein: CASSLGVPGRHEQYF
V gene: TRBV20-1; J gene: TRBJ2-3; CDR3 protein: CSARDLGAAADTQYF
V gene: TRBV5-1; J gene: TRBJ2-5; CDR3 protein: CASSLASAGVQETQYF
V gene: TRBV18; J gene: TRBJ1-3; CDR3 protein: CASSPPVGQYSGNTIYF
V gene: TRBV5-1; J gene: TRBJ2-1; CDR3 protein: CASSQGQGANEQFF
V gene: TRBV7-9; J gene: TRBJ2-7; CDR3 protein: CASSTGTLLYEQYF
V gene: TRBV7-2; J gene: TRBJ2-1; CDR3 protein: CASKVGSIYNEQFF
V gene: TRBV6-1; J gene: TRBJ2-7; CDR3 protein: CATEDTLPNYEQYF
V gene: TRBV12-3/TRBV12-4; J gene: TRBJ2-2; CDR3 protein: CASRTRGGPNTGELFF